This T cell receptor (beta chain) is drawn from a study of blood T cell repertoires in COVID-19. Study details: Researchers got acute and convalescent COVID-19 samples from the United States, Italy and Spain. From T cells, B-cell-depleted T cells, or PBMCs came the material, which was cDNA or gDNA.

Per the germline V gene, CDR1 is MDHEN and CDR2 is SYDVKM. The CDR3 runs to 14 residues. Losses at the gene ends were 6 bases for V and 9 bases for J; bases not matched to a gene: 13. Profiled with immunoSEQ multiplex PCR; TCRdb holds only in-frame clones, not every one. The sample shows under 250,000 clones, around 84% of them seen only once. Those enrolled, adults aged 18 to 89 years, came from 25 or so US areas. Participant-given clinical history determined each cohort assignment. Sequenced input: PBMCs or T cells enriched from blood (not recorded which). This TCR was sampled from a man aged 40-50 years who had recovered from COVID-19. The chain employs TRBV28 and TRBJ2-7; 8 bases fit TRBD2. As DNA, the CDR3 is TGTGCCAGCAGCCCTCCGGGACTAGTCGAAGGGCAGTACTTC. It is translated as CASSPPGLVEGQYF.